Shown below are 3 T cell receptor beta chains from a single sample sequenced in a study of response to subunit inactivated influenza vaccine. TCRdb reanalysed the RT-PCR reads using MiXCR and keeps one entry per CDR3 protein. The top ten hold 2.5% to 3% of the sample, which has roughly 500,000 distinct CDR3 sequences, less than 25% seen once. The sample also formed part of further work on T cells expressing NK-cell markers. That paper states: Researchers built TCR beta cDNA using 5'RACE template switching with UMIs.

The source material was CD4+ T cells sorted from PBMCs, sampled 11 to 12 days after vaccination. Receptors originate from a man in his forties or fifties who received an inactivated influenza vaccine.

This sequence joins TRBV6-4 and TRBJ2-3, with 11 nucleotides matching TRBD2. In germline, CDR1 is MRHNA, CDR2 SNTAGT. The trim removed 6 bases at V and 3 bases at J, leaving 5 bases unmatched. The CDR3 runs to 15 residues. The CDR3 bases are TGTGCCAGCAGAGTTAGCGGGGGGGAGACAGATACGCAGTATTTT. Its translation is CASRVSGGETDTQYF.

This clonotype has only a few counts. The chain combines TRBV6-1 with TRBJ1-5, with TRBD1 identical over 9 bases. The CDR3 has 15 residues. Germline V CDR1 and CDR2: MNHNS, SASEGT. J gave up 2 bases and V 5 bases, and 4 bases lay outside the gene matches. The CDR3 DNA follows: TGTGCCAGCAGTAAACAGGGGGCGGGCAATCAGCCCCAGCATTTT. Protein sequence: CASSKQGAGNQPQHF.

This clonotype was seen more than once but under ten times. CDR3 residues: CSVEYRTTDTQYF. The DNA of the CDR3 is TGCAGCGTTGAATATCGCACCACAGATACGCAGTATTTT. The chain employs TRBV29-1 and TRBJ2-3; D uncertain. There are 13 residues in the CDR3. Trimming cost V 2 bases and J 2 bases, with 8 bases left between them. The germline V gene has CDR1 SQVTM and CDR2 ANQGSEA.